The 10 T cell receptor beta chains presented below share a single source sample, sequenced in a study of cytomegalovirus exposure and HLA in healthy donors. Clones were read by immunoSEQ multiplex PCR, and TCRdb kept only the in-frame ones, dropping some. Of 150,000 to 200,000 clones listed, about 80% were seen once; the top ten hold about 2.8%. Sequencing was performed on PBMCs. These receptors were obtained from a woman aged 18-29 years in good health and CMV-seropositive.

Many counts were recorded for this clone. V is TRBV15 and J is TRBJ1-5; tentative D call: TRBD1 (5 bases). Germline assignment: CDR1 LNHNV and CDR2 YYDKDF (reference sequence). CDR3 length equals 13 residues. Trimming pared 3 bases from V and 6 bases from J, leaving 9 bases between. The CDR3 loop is CATSRGTGQPQHF. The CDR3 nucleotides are TGTGCCACCAGCAGGGGGACTGGTCAGCCCCAGCATTTT.

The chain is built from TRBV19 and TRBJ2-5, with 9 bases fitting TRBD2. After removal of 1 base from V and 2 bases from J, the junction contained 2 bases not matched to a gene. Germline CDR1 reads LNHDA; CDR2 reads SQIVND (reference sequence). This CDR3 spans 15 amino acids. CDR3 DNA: TGTGCCAGTAGTATAGCGGGACTAGCTCAAGAGACCCAGTACTTC. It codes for CASSIAGLAQETQYF.

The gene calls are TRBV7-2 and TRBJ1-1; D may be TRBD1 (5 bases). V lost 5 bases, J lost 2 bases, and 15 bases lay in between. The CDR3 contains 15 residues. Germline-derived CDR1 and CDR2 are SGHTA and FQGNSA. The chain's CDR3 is CASSPSRQTNTEAFF. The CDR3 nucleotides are TGTGCCAGCAGCCCCAGCCGACAGACAAACACTGAAGCTTTCTTT.

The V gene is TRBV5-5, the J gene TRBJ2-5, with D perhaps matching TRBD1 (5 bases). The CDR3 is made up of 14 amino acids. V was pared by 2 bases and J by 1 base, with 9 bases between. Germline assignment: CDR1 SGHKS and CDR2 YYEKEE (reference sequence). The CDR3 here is CASSFGQGQETQYF. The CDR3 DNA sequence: TGTGCCAGCAGCTTCGGCCAGGGCCAAGAGACCCAGTACTTC. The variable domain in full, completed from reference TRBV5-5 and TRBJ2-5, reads DAGVTQSPTHLIKTRGQQVTLRCSPISGHKSVSWYQQVLGQGPQFIFQYYEKEERGRGNFPDRFSARQFPNYSSELNVNALLLGDSALYLCASSFGQGQETQYFGPGTRLLVL.

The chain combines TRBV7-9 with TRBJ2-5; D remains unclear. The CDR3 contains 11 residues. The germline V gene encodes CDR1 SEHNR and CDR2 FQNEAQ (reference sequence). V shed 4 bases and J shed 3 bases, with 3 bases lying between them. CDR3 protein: CASSSEETQYF. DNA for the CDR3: TGTGCCAGCAGCTCAGAAGAGACCCAGTACTTC.

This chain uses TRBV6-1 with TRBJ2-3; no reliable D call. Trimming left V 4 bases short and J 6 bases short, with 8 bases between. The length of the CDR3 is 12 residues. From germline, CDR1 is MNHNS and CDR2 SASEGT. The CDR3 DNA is TGTGCCAGCAGTGCGACTTCGGATACGCAGTATTTT. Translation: CASSATSDTQYF.

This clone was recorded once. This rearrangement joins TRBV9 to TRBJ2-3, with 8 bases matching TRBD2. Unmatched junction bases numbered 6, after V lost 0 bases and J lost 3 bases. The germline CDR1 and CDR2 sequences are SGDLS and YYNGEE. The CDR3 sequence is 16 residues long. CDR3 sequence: CASSVGGSGTTDTQYF. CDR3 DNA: TGTGCCAGCAGCGTAGGGGGTAGCGGGACGACAGATACGCAGTATTTT. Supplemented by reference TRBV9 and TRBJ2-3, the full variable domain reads DSGVTQTPKHLITATGQRVTLRCSPRSGDLSVYWYQQSLDQGLQFLIQYYNGEERAKGNILERFSAQQFPDLHSELNLSSLELGDSALYFCASSVGGSGTTDTQYFGPGTRLTVL.

The CDR3 spells CASSLGAGGPLPYGYTF. The CDR3 region has the DNA TGCGCCAGCAGCTTGGGGGCAGGGGGTCCCCTACCTTATGGCTACACCTTC. V gene TRBV5-1 combines with J gene TRBJ1-2, with 7 bases lining up with TRBD1. Germline-derived CDR1 and CDR2 are SGHRS and YFSETQ. The CDR3 has 17 amino acids. V gave up 0 bases and J gave up 5 bases; unmatched junction bases: 13.

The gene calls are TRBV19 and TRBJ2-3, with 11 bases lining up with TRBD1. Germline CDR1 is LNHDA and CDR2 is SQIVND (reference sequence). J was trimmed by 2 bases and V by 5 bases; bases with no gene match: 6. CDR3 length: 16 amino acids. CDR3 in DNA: TGTGCCAGTAGTGGGACAGGGGGGGCTTTCACAGATACGCAGTATTTT. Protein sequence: CASSGTGGAFTDTQYF.

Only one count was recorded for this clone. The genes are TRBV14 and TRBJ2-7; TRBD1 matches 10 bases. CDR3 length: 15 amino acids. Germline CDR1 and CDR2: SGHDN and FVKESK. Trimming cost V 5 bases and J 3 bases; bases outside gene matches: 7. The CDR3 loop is CASSKGDRGVYEQYF. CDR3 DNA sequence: TGTGCCAGCAGCAAAGGGGACAGGGGAGTCTACGAGCAGTACTTC.